These 23 T cell receptor beta chains share one sample of origin, sequenced in a study of T cell responses to AZD1222 COVID-19 vaccine. The method was immunoSEQ multiplex PCR; TCRdb's version includes in-frame clones alone and lacks a portion of them. The repertoire has over 130,000 clones, approximately 92% of them found once; the top ten carry 3.3%. Specimen: peripheral blood, collected 28 days after the second AZD1222 dose. These receptors were collected from an adult who received the AZD1222 COVID-19 vaccine.

The genes are TRBV28 and TRBJ1-5, with 8 bases that match TRBD1. The V segment lost 5 bases and the J segment 4 bases; nucleotides outside the gene matches: 4. The CDR3 spans 14 residues. Germline V gives CDR1 MDHEN, CDR2 SYDVKM. CDR3 DNA sequence: TGTGCCAGCAGTCCGGGACAGGCAAATCAGCCCCAGCATTTT. It specifies CASSPGQANQPQHF. The complete variable domain, with remaining parts taken from reference TRBV28 and TRBJ1-5, reads DVKVTQSSRYLVKRTGEKVFLECVQDMDHENMFWYRQDPGLGLRLIYFSYDVKMKEKGDIPEGYSVSREKKERFSLILESASTNQTSMYLCASSPGQANQPQHFGDGTRLSIL.

This chain connects TRBV24-1 to TRBJ1-3; TRBD1 matches at 8 bases. V dropped 5 bases and J dropped 4; count of bases not matched to a gene: 18. Germline CDR1 KGHDR, CDR2 SFDVKD. The CDR3 is 19 residues long. The CDR3 bases are TGTGCCACCAGTGGCTGCCGGGACAGGTGGACCCTCTTAGGAAACACCATATATTTT. The encoded protein is CATSGCRDRWTLLGNTIYF.

The V call is TRBV6-5, the J call TRBJ2-1; D possibly corresponds to TRBD2 (6 bases). This CDR3 spans 14 amino acids. Per the germline V gene, CDR1 is MNHEY and CDR2 is SVGAGI. The germline V and J ends were trimmed by 6 bases and 5 bases, with 14 bases remaining between them. CDR3 sequence: CASRQTSRDNEQFF. The CDR3 DNA reads TGTGCCAGCAGGCAAACTAGCAGAGACAATGAGCAGTTCTTC.

The V and J genes are TRBV2 and TRBJ2-1, with 11 bases identical to TRBD2. The CDR3 has 15 residues. Trimming at V came to 1 base and at J to 6 bases, leaving 2 bases not matched to a gene. Germline loops: CDR1 SNHLY, CDR2 FYNNEI. The CDR3, as DNA: TGTGCCAGCAGTGAAGGGACTAGCGGGTTCAATGAGCAGTTCTTC. Its translation is CASSEGTSGFNEQFF.

This CDR3 reads CASSFSGLAGQETQYF. CDR3 DNA sequence: TGTGCCAGCAGTTTTAGTGGACTAGCGGGACAAGAGACCCAGTACTTC. The chain employs TRBV27 and TRBJ2-5; TRBD2 aligns across 12 bases. There are 16 residues in the CDR3. V lost 3 bases, J lost 2 bases, and 4 bases stayed unmatched. Germline V gene lookup returns CDR1 MNHEY and CDR2 SMNVEV (reference sequence).

This chain links TRBV7-9 with TRBJ2-1; TRBD2 might be the D (5 bases). Trimming shortened V by 2 bases and J by 4 bases, and 15 bases separated the two germline ends. In germline, CDR1 is SEHNR, CDR2 FQNEAQ (reference sequence). The CDR3 contains 16 residues. CDR3 nucleotides: TGTGCCAGCAGCTTATTGGGGTTGCGGGTGTACAATGAGCAGTTCTTC. Translated, it gives CASSLLGLRVYNEQFF.

The rearrangement links TRBV3-1 (or the pseudogene TRBV3-2) to TRBJ1-1, with no clear D. The CDR3 has 12 amino acids. CDR1 and CDR2 (germline): LGHDT, YNNKEL (reference sequence). V was shortened by 0 bases and J by 13 bases, with 12 bases between the two germline ends. The CDR3 spells CASSQDRGPRFF. DNA for the CDR3: TGTGCCAGCAGCCAAGATCGTGGACCGCGTTTCTTT.

In this sample, this clone turned up a few times. The chain links TRBV30 to TRBJ2-3; 11 bases map to TRBD1. Germline V CDR1 and CDR2: GTSNPN, SVGIG (reference sequence). The CDR3 contains 13 residues. The J segment lost 4 bases and the V segment lost 5 bases, leaving 2 bases of the junction unmatched. CDR3 DNA: TGTGCCTGGGGGACAGGGGGATCAGATACGCAGTATTTT. Its protein product is CAWGTGGSDTQYF.

The V call is TRBV3-1 (or the pseudogene TRBV3-2), the J call TRBJ2-3; 10 bases line up with TRBD2. The CDR3 contains 16 residues. The germline gives CDR1 LGHDT, CDR2 YNNKEL (reference sequence). V was pared by 4 bases and J by 1 base, with 5 bases of the junction left unmatched. CDR3 sequence (DNA): TGTGCCAGCAGCCCCATTCTAGCGGGGGGCACAGATACGCAGTATTTT. This sequence encodes CASSPILAGGTDTQYF.

This clone showed up just a few times. The rearrangement links TRBV5-4 to TRBJ2-1; TRBD2 matches at 7 bases. CDR1 and CDR2 from the germline V gene are SGHNT and YYREEE (reference sequence). V shed 2 bases, J shed 5 bases, and the junction held 4 bases outside the gene matches. The CDR3 sequence is 14 residues long. The CDR3 protein is CASSFGRANNEQFF. CDR3 sequence (DNA): TGTGCCAGCAGCTTTGGGAGGGCCAACAATGAGCAGTTCTTC.

This chain links TRBV21-1 with TRBJ2-5; the table names TRBD2, a call not compared with the DNA. TRBV21-1 is a listed pseudogene. The CDR3 runs 16 residues. The CDR3 sequence is CASSIRPLRGQETQYF. DNA for the CDR3: TGTGCCAGCAGCATACGGCCATTAAGAGGGCAAGAGACCCAGTACTTC.

This chain connects TRBV25-1 to TRBJ1-4; tentative D call: TRBD1 (5 bases). Germline values: CDR1 MGHDK, CDR2 SYGVNS. V lost 1 base, J lost 3 bases, and 9 bases lay in between. The CDR3 is 15 residues long. This CDR3 reads CASSESRGANEKLFF. The DNA of the CDR3 is TGTGCCAGCAGTGAATCACGAGGGGCTAATGAAAAACTGTTTTTT.

The V and J genes are TRBV29-1 and TRBJ1-1, with a weak D call TRBD1 (6 bases). The germline V gene encodes CDR1 SQVTM and CDR2 ANQGSEA. Between the trimmed V and J ends, which lost 3 bases and 2 bases, there was a span of 13 bases. CDR3 length: 14 residues. Written as DNA, the CDR3 is TGCAGCGTTGATGCAGGGGAGGCCAACACTGAAGCTTTCTTT. Residues: CSVDAGEANTEAFF.

The chain is built from TRBV5-4 and TRBJ2-3; TRBD2 is a possible D gene (5 bases). The V end was cut by 1 base, the J end by 5 bases, with 11 bases between. Looked up from germline, CDR1 is SGHNT and CDR2 is YYREEE (reference sequence). The CDR3 extends over 14 amino acids. The CDR3 region is CASSLRADEDTQYF. CDR3 coding DNA: TGTGCCAGCAGCTTGCGAGCGGACGAAGATACGCAGTATTTT.

The V and J genes are TRBV29-1 and TRBJ1-3, with a weak D call TRBD1 (5 bases). Looked up from germline, CDR1 is SQVTM and CDR2 is ANQGSEA. The CDR3 spans 15 residues. V was pared by 0 bases and J by 2 bases, with 11 bases between. In DNA, the CDR3 is TGCAGCGTTGAAGAGTGGGGCAGTGCTGGAAACACCATATATTTT. Its protein product is CSVEEWGSAGNTIYF.

The gene calls are TRBV5-1 and TRBJ2-7; 9 nucleotides line up with TRBD2. Germline trimming cut 4 bases from V and 5 bases from J; bases unmatched to any gene: 13. CDR3 length: 16 residues. The germline CDR1 and CDR2 sequences are SGHRS and YFSETQ. CDR3 protein: CASSQTPGTSNDEQYF. CDR3 in DNA: TGCGCCAGCAGCCAGACCCCCGGGACTAGCAACGACGAGCAGTACTTC. The whole variable domain, remainder taken from reference TRBV5-1 and TRBJ2-7, is KAGVTQTPRYLIKTRGQQVTLSCSPISGHRSVSWYQQTPGQGLQFLFEYFSETQRNKGNFPGRFSGRQFSNSRSEMNVSTLELGDSALYLCASSQTPGTSNDEQYFGPGTRLTVT.

This clone was found once. The gene calls are TRBV28 and TRBJ1-5; no clear D gene. The CDR3 consists of 12 residues. V shed 4 bases and J shed 6 bases, with 7 bases lying between them. Germline V CDR1 and CDR2: MDHEN, SYDVKM. The CDR3 is CASSSVGQPQHF. The CDR3 region has the DNA TGTGCCAGCAGTTCTGTCGGTCAGCCCCAGCATTTT.

The chain joins TRBV7-6 to TRBJ2-7; TRBD2 matches 8 bases. Germline assignment: CDR1 SGHVS and CDR2 FNYEAQ. V trimming: 2 bases; J trimming: 2 bases; junction bases outside the gene matches: 8. The CDR3 sequence is 16 residues long. CDR3 coding DNA: TGTGCCAGCAGCTTAAGTCCGAGCGGGAGTGCCTACGAGCAGTACTTC. Translation: CASSLSPSGSAYEQYF. The full variable domain, with the rest looked up from reference TRBV7-6 and TRBJ2-7, is GAGVSQSPRYKVTKRGQDVALRCDPISGHVSLYWYRQALGQGPEFLTYFNYEAQQDKSGLPNDRFSAERPEGSISTLTIQRTEQRDSAMYRCASSLSPSGSAYEQYFGPGTRLTVT.

The chain employs TRBV5-1 and TRBJ2-1, with a weak D call TRBD2 (5 bases). Trimming stripped 4 bases from V and 10 bases from J, with 18 bases between. The CDR3 has 14 residues. Per germline, CDR1 SGHRS and CDR2 YFSETQ. CDR3 residues: CASSPRVAVTEQFF. CDR3 DNA sequence: TGCGCCAGCAGCCCGCGGGTCGCTGTAACGGAGCAGTTCTTC.

This clone is a singleton in its sample. The J gene is TRBJ2-4, the V gene TRBV12-3 or TRBV12-4; D uncertain. This CDR3 contains 13 residues. V was shortened by 1 base and J by 7 bases, with 8 bases between the two germline ends. The CDR3 DNA is TGTGCCAGCAGTTTAGGTGGCCGGAACATTCAGTACTTC. Amino acids: CASSLGGRNIQYF.

The chain joins TRBV5-1 to TRBJ1-5; 11 bases match TRBD1. The CDR3 totals 15 residues. CDR1 is SGHRS and CDR2 is YFSETQ in the germline V gene. J lost 6 bases, V lost 1 base, and 3 bases had no gene match. CDR3 region: CASSLSGTGGQPQHF. As DNA, the CDR3 is TGCGCCAGCAGCTTGTCCGGGACAGGGGGTCAGCCCCAGCATTTT. Together with reference TRBV5-1 and TRBJ1-5, the CDR3 gives the full variable domain: KAGVTQTPRYLIKTRGQQVTLSCSPISGHRSVSWYQQTPGQGLQFLFEYFSETQRNKGNFPGRFSGRQFSNSRSEMNVSTLELGDSALYLCASSLSGTGGQPQHFGDGTRLSIL.

CDR3 nucleotides: TGTGCCAGCGACCTCTTCAGTGGCGGGACTTACAATGAGCAGTTCTTC. Protein: CASDLFSGGTYNEQFF. The chain employs TRBV7-9 and TRBJ2-1; tentatively, D is TRBD2 (6 bases). This CDR3 contains 16 residues. Between the trimmed V and J ends, which lost 8 bases and 4 bases, there was a span of 21 bases. Germline values: CDR1 SEHNR, CDR2 FQNEAQ (reference sequence).

V and J are TRBV28 and TRBJ1-1; D is perhaps TRBD1 (5 bases). Trimming removed 5 bases at V and 2 bases at J, with 12 bases between. This CDR3 comprises 14 residues. Germline loops: CDR1 MDHEN, CDR2 SYDVKM. In nucleotides, the CDR3 is TGTGCCAGCAGTCCCGGGACGGCTAACACTGAAGCTTTCTTT. This gives the protein CASSPGTANTEAFF.